These T cell receptor beta chains were read from a single sample in a study of shared T cell receptors in the human thymus. This table comes from immunoSEQ multiplex PCR, and its TCRdb copy is limited to in-frame clones, with some not included. The sample contains a few hundred thousand clones, around 95% of which appear only once. The material sequenced was thymocytes. Receptors originate from a human donor. Each CDR3 is given with its conserved first and last residue. Fields, in order: D gene, V gene, CDR3 protein. D genes are given only for firm matches.

D gene: TRBD2
V gene: TRBV6-1
CDR3 protein: CASSEAGLAGGPENIQYF

D gene: TRBD2
V gene: TRBV4-1
CDR3 protein: CASSHSREREGRYEQFF

D gene: -
V gene: TRBV10-3
CDR3 protein: CAISDGSLEAFF

D gene: -
V gene: TRBV29-1
CDR3 protein: CSVSGGENTEAFF

D gene: -
V gene: TRBV7-9
CDR3 protein: CASSFEVLAQYF

D gene: -
V gene: TRBV15
CDR3 protein: CATSRQTPGQPQHF

D gene: TRBD2
V gene: TRBV4-2
CDR3 protein: CASSQRTSGSSGSGEEETQYF

D gene: -
V gene: TRBV6-1
CDR3 protein: CASSRDGSYEQYF

D gene: TRBD2
V gene: TRBV2
CDR3 protein: CASRIWTSGFTYEQYF

D gene: -
V gene: TRBV27
CDR3 protein: CASSPRVRSYEQYF

D gene: TRBD1
V gene: TRBV5-4
CDR3 protein: CASSLYLDRGYGYTF

D gene: TRBD2
V gene: TRBV7-6
CDR3 protein: CASSLWEGQETQYF

D gene: TRBD1
V gene: TRBV25-1
CDR3 protein: CASSGRAEGADQPQHF

D gene: TRBD2
V gene: TRBV14
CDR3 protein: CASSRTSGKPQETQYF

D gene: -
V gene: TRBV28
CDR3 protein: CASSLCGLGTLNPSSYNEQFF

D gene: TRBD2
V gene: TRBV19
CDR3 protein: CASSMIWSSGSSDTQYF

D gene: -
V gene: TRBV27
CDR3 protein: CASRARPSTDTQYF

D gene: TRBD2
V gene: TRBV28
CDR3 protein: CASSFGLAGGITDTQYF

D gene: -
V gene: TRBV4-1
CDR3 protein: CASSLPSRVHTQYF

D gene: -
V gene: TRBV18
CDR3 protein: CASSPAGTTEAFF

D gene: -
V gene: TRBV18
CDR3 protein: CASSSRQVANEKLFF

D gene: TRBD1
V gene: TRBV27
CDR3 protein: CASTKLRTGSYEQYF

D gene: -
V gene: TRBV19
CDR3 protein: CASSMGLRAQHF

D gene: TRBD2
V gene: TRBV9
CDR3 protein: CASSVVMGDRLAGVFFPTGELFF

D gene: -
V gene: TRBV10-3
CDR3 protein: CAISESPGELFF

D gene: TRBD2
V gene: TRBV7-3
CDR3 protein: CASSPEAGHRNEQFF

D gene: TRBD2
V gene: TRBV28
CDR3 protein: CASSLWREPGNTGELFF

D gene: -
V gene: TRBV4-3
CDR3 protein: CASSQDETGNGYTF

D gene: TRBD2
V gene: TRBV27
CDR3 protein: CASSLSTSGLNEQFF

D gene: TRBD2
V gene: TRBV11-2
CDR3 protein: CASIPRPGTSGYEQYF

D gene: -
V gene: TRBV11-2
CDR3 protein: CASSPFYEQYF

D gene: TRBD2
V gene: TRBV2
CDR3 protein: CASSEGTSGPTDYSYEQYF

D gene: TRBD1
V gene: TRBV12-5
CDR3 protein: CASGLGSVPGQGSTTDTQYF

D gene: -
V gene: TRBV28
CDR3 protein: CASGHQPQHF

D gene: TRBD1
V gene: TRBV15
CDR3 protein: CATSRDSGGRGSYGYTF

D gene: TRBD2
V gene: TRBV9
CDR3 protein: CASSAGEREGRPEQYF

D gene: TRBD1
V gene: TRBV28
CDR3 protein: CASTNTGTGYQPQHF

D gene: -
V gene: TRBV7-2
CDR3 protein: CASSLRREGVPGNTIYF

D gene: -
V gene: TRBV7-8
CDR3 protein: CASSSSRGPQHF

D gene: TRBD2
V gene: TRBV4-3
CDR3 protein: CASSQDGTREWRETQYF

D gene: TRBD1
V gene: TRBV25-1
CDR3 protein: CASSEPGTGLNTEAFF

D gene: TRBD1
V gene: TRBV29-1
CDR3 protein: CSVKSSGTGNTDTQYF

D gene: TRBD2
V gene: TRBV5-4
CDR3 protein: CASSVSSSGTPIANTGELFF

D gene: -
V gene: TRBV7-2
CDR3 protein: CASSAKGFGADTQYF

D gene: TRBD2
V gene: TRBV28
CDR3 protein: CASSPARLAGKYNEQFF

D gene: -
V gene: TRBV15
CDR3 protein: CATNCGTGCSYNEQFF

D gene: -
V gene: TRBV6-5
CDR3 protein: CASNGRRCQPQHF

D gene: -
V gene: TRBV11-2
CDR3 protein: CASSLNFQGGKNIQYF

D gene: TRBD1
V gene: TRBV4-3
CDR3 protein: CASSQTGQGAPGQFF

D gene: -
V gene: TRBV27
CDR3 protein: CASSSRKSGDTYNEQFF

D gene: -
V gene: TRBV4-3
CDR3 protein: CASSQDRGAGGANIQYF

D gene: -
V gene: TRBV20-1
CDR3 protein: CSIVLNEQFF

D gene: -
V gene: TRBV28
CDR3 protein: CASSFPKRFKPGANVLTF

D gene: -
V gene: TRBV2
CDR3 protein: CASSDSNSYEQYF

D gene: TRBD2
V gene: TRBV5-4
CDR3 protein: CASSLRFSGSPSTDTQYF